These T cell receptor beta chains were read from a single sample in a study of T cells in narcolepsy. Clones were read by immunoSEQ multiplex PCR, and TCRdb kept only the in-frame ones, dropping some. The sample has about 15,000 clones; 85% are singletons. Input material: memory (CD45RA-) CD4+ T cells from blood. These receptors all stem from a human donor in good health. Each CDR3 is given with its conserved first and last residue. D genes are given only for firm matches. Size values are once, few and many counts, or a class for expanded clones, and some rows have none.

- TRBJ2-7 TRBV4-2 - CASSQDRVADEFYEQYF TGTGCCAGCAGCCAAGACAGGGTAGCGGACGAGTTCTACGAGCAGTACTTC
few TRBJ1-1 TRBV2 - CASSTGMNTEAFF TGTGCCAGCAGTACAGGGATGAACACTGAAGCTTTCTTT
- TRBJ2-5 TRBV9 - CASSVNYETQYF TGTGCCAGCAGCGTAAATTACGAGACCCAGTACTTC
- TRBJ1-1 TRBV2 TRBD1 CATNEDRGIRTEAFF TGTGCAACAAATGAGGACAGGGGAATTCGGACTGAAGCTTTCTTT
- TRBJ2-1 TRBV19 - CASRSGEKVFF TGTGCCAGTAGATCAGGGGAGAAAGTGTTCTTC
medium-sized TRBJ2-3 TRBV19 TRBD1 CASSSGGAWGDTQYF TGTGCCAGTAGTTCAGGGGGCGCTTGGGGAGATACGCAGTATTTT
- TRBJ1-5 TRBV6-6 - CASSYSQGMGQPQHF TGTGCCAGCAGTTACTCCCAGGGGATGGGTCAGCCCCAGCATTTT
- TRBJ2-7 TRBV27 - CASRRKYEQYF TGTGCCAGCAGGCGCAAGTACGAGCAGTACTTC
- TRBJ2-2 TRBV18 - CASSPLVAGETGELFF TGTGCCAGCTCACCACTGGTCGCAGGGGAAACCGGGGAGCTGTTTTTT
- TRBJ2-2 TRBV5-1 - CASSFRLGDTGELFF TGCGCCAGCAGCTTCCGTCTCGGGGACACCGGGGAGCTGTTTTTT
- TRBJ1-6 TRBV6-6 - CASSSRAYNSPLHF TGTGCCAGCAGTTCCCGGGCTTATAATTCACCCCTCCACTTT
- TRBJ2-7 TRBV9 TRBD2 CASSVGGRAEYEQYF TGTGCCAGCAGCGTAGGCGGGAGGGCCGAGTACGAGCAGTACTTC
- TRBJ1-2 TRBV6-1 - CASSEGLDTSYGYTF TGTGCCAGCAGTGAAGGGCTTGATACCTCCTATGGCTACACCTTC
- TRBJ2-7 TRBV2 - CASNRASYEQYF TGTGCCAGCAATAGGGCCTCCTACGAGCAGTACTTC
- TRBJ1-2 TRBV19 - CASTSRGGGNYGYTF TGTGCCAGTACTTCGAGGGGGGGAGGAAACTATGGCTACACCTTC
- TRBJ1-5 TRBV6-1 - CASSEAQGNVQPQHF TGTGCCAGCAGTGAAGCACAGGGAAACGTCCAGCCCCAGCATTTT
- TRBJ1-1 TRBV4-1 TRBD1 CASSHFLGQGGNTEAFF TGCGCCAGCAGCCATTTCCTAGGACAGGGGGGAAACACTGAAGCTTTCTTT
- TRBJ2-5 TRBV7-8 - CASKLRARTPSETQYF TGTGCCAGCAAGCTTAGAGCGAGGACCCCCTCGGAGACCCAGTACTTC
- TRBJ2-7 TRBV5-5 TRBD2 CASSLLAGGFAYEQYF TGTGCCAGCAGCTTACTAGCGGGAGGGTTCGCCTACGAGCAGTACTTC
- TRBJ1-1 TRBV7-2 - CASSLTPIGINTEAFF TGTGCCAGCAGCTTAACTCCGATAGGGATCAACACTGAAGCTTTCTTT
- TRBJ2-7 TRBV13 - CASSVQVNYEQYF TGTGCCAGCAGCGTACAGGTCAACTACGAGCAGTACTTC
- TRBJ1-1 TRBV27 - CASSFAATVGTEAFF TGTGCCAGCAGTTTTGCGGCAACTGTAGGCACTGAAGCTTTCTTT
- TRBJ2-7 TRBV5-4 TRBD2 CASSGDRLAANEQYF TGTGCCAGCAGCGGTGACCGACTAGCGGCTAACGAGCAGTACTTC
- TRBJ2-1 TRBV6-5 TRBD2 CASRQRGAYNEQFF TGTGCCAGCAGGCAGCGGGGGGCGTACAATGAGCAGTTCTTC
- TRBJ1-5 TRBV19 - CASSIGKGLAQHF TGTGCCAGTAGTATTGGAAAGGGACTAGCCCAGCATTTT
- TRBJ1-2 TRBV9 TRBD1 CASSVDRGGYGYTF TGTGCCAGCAGCGTAGACAGGGGAGGGTATGGCTACACCTTC
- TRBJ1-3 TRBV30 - CAWSVLGRRGNTIYF TGTGCCTGGAGTGTTCTGGGGCGGCGGGGAAACACCATATATTTT
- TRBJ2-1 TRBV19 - CASSPPGRDTYNEQFF TGTGCCAGTAGCCCCCCGGGGAGGGACACCTACAATGAGCAGTTCTTC
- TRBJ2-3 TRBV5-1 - CASSLRGIGTDTQYF TGCGCCAGCAGCTTGAGGGGGATTGGCACAGATACGCAGTATTTT
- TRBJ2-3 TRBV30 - CAWSLGSRDTDTQYF TGTGCCTGGAGTCTAGGATCGCGGGACACAGATACGCAGTATTTT
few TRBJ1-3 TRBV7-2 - CASSLATFPSGNTIYF TGTGCCAGCAGCTTAGCAACTTTCCCCTCTGGAAACACCATATATTTT
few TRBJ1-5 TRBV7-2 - CASSPNALDHQPQHF TGTGCCAGCAGCCCTAATGCCCTAGACCATCAGCCCCAGCATTTT
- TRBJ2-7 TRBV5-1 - CASSLERQSLNEQYF TGCGCCAGCAGCTTGGAACGTCAATCGCTCAACGAGCAGTACTTC